This T cell receptor beta chain comes out of a study of T cell responses to AZD1222 COVID-19 vaccine. Study background: Second-dose recipients at about 4 or about 12 weeks were treated as one pooled group.

This clone was counted between two and nine times. Its antigen is still unknown. TCRdb keeps only in-frame clones here, not all; method: immunoSEQ multiplex PCR. This table has around 130,000 clones, more than 85% appearing once. Germline loops: CDR1 SGHDT, CDR2 YYEEEE. This CDR3 has 19 amino acids. Trimming at V came to 4 bases and at J to 5 bases, leaving 17 bases not matched to a gene. The study, taken as a whole, reports: Among spike-specific TCRs, nearly half reportedly target unmutated variant regions. The sample set comprised mostly white British donors with more females, and clonal diversity was possibly underestimated.

The material sequenced was peripheral blood, taken on day 0 of AZD1222 vaccination. This chain joins TRBV5-6 and TRBJ2-2; 10 bases align to TRBD1. This TCR came from an adult in good health. CDR3: CASSRVAGTGVLGTGELFF. The DNA of the CDR3 is TGTGCCAGCAGCCGAGTTGCCGGGACAGGGGTCCTCGGGACCGGGGAGCTGTTTTTT.